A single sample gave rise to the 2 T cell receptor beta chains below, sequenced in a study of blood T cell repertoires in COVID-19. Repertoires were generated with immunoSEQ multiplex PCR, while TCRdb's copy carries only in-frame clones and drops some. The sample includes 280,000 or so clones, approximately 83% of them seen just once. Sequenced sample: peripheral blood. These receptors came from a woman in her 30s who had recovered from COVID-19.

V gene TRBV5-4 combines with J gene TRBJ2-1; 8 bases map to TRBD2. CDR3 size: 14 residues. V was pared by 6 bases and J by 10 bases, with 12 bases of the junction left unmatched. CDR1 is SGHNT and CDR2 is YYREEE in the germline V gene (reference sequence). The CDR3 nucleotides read TGTGCCAGCACCTCGGGGGATAGCGGGATCGAGCAGTTCTTC. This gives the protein CASTSGDSGIEQFF.

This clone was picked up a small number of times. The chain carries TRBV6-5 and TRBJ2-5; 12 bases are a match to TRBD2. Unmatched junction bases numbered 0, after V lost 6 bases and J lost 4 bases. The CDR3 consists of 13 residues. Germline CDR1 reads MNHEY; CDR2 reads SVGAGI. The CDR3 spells CASRGLAGETQYF. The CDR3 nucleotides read TGTGCCAGCAGGGGACTAGCGGGAGAGACCCAGTACTTC.